The text below deals with one TCR beta chain. The data were obtained in a study of tumour-infiltrating T cells in Burkitt lymphoma. Sequenced by immunoSEQ multiplex PCR; TCRdb stores in-frame clones only, minus some. The sample gives about 14,000 clones, around 30% of which show up once; 6.2% is in the top ten. The germline CDR1 and CDR2 sequences are SEHNR and FQNEAQ (reference sequence). Germline trimming cut 5 bases from V and 1 base from J; bases unmatched to any gene: 0. The CDR3 covers 15 residues. The chain links TRBV7-9 to TRBJ2-6, with 9 bases aligning to TRBD1. The receptor's source is a human donor with diffuse large B-cell lymphoma. The sequenced sample consisted of tumor tissue. The CDR3 spells CASSGTGSGANVLTF. The CDR3 DNA is TGTGCCAGCAGCGGGACAGGGTCTGGGGCCAACGTCCTGACTTTC.